This entry concerns a single TCR beta chain. No antigen is known for it. The CDR3 covers 13 residues. Germline V gives CDR1 SGHNT, CDR2 YYREEE (reference sequence). The V end lost 2 bases, the J end lost 2 bases, and 8 bases lay between the germline ends. The table came from immunoSEQ multiplex PCR; TCRdb's copy has only in-frame clones and leaves some out. The data hold approximately 5,200 clones, with approximately 97% observed a single time. The sample is drawn from a study of naive CD8 T cells in extremely preterm neonates. Study in general: Adult ages are 25-50 years in the abstract, 20-50 in methods. Overall study findings and caveats: Preterm neonate repertoires were significantly less rich by iChao1 than others. Productive template counts varied among preterm samples, a noted limitation.

The sequenced sample was naive CD8+ T cells from blood. The clonotype comes from a human donor in good health. The rearrangement links TRBV5-4 to TRBJ2-7; no clear D. This chain's CDR3 is CASSFGGAYEQYV. In DNA form, the CDR3 reads TGTGCCAGCAGCTTCGGTGGAGCCTACGAGCAGTACGTC.